Each of the 3 T cell receptor beta chains below was sequenced from the same sample in a study of blood T cell dynamics during melanoma immunotherapy. As to time point: pre-treatment baseline. The method was immunoSEQ multiplex PCR; TCRdb's version includes in-frame clones alone and lacks a portion of them. In the table there are 20,000 to 30,000 clones, about 83% of which are singletons. Here the sequenced sample was blood, taken from a patient treated with checkpoint blockade. These receptors all come from a human donor with melanoma.

To note about this clone: Other DNA sequences within the sample encode an identical CDR3. The rearrangement joins TRBV6-1 to TRBJ2-6; 7 positions match TRBD1. With V trimmed by 2 bases and J by 1 base, 5 bases remained unmatched. From germline, CDR1 is MNHNS and CDR2 SASEGT. CDR3 length: 17 amino acids. CDR3 in amino acids: CASSERQGLSGANVLTF. The CDR3 DNA reads TGTGCCAGCAGTGAAAGACAGGGTCTGTCTGGGGCCAACGTCCTGACTTTC.

The chain links TRBV18 to TRBJ2-7; no clear D gene. The CDR3 is 11 amino acids. The germline V gene has CDR1 KGHSH and CDR2 LQKENI. Trimming stripped 5 bases from V and 7 bases from J, with 9 bases between. The CDR3 loop reads CASSASGEQYF. CDR3 coding DNA: TGTGCCAGCTCAGCGTCGGGTGAGCAGTACTTC.

The chain employs TRBV18 and TRBJ2-5; tentatively, D is TRBD2 (6 bases). The V gene's germline CDR1 is KGHSH and CDR2 LQKENI. Trimming removed 2 bases from V and 5 bases from J, with 15 bases in between. The CDR3 has 15 amino acids. CDR3 amino acids: CASSPGLMHRETQYF. CDR3 nucleotides: TGTGCCAGCTCACCAGGACTAATGCACCGGGAGACCCAGTACTTC.